A single sample is the source of the 13 T cell receptor beta chains below, sequenced in a study of metastatic and nonmetastatic thyroid tumors. Until they underwent thyroid surgery, no patient had received any treatment. MiXCR reprocessed the PCR reads for TCRdb. The sample lists some 33,000 clones; roughly 10% were seen once. The sequencing input was blood. These TCRs come from a female donor with papillary thyroid cancer or a benign thyroid nodule (not recorded which). Some clones in this sample may be carry-over from other donors' samples.

This clone has ten or more counts. The chain recombines TRBV6-1 with TRBJ2-2; D is unclear. Trimming left V 5 bases short and J 5 bases short, with 12 bases between. From germline, CDR1 is MNHNS and CDR2 SASEGT. CDR3 size: 14 residues. CDR3 DNA sequence: TGTGCCAGCAGTCTGGTTAGCTCGACCGGGGAGCTGTTTTTT. It encodes CASSLVSSTGELFF.

In its sample, this clone was seen many times. The chain has TRBV6-5 and TRBJ1-1; maybe TRBD1 (5 bases). Trimming removed 3 bases from V and 9 bases from J, with 17 bases in between. Per the germline V gene, CDR1 is MNHEY and CDR2 is SVGAGI. CDR3 length equals 14 residues. In DNA form, the CDR3 reads TGTGCCAGCAGTTATACCGCCGGGGCAGTGAAAGCTTTCTTT. Amino acid sequence: CASSYTAGAVKAFF.

This clone was seen at least ten times. This chain links TRBV3-1 with TRBJ1-6, with D tentatively TRBD1 (5 bases). Trimming stripped 1 base from V and 10 bases from J, with 14 bases between. The CDR3 has 15 amino acids. From germline, CDR1 is LGHDT and CDR2 YNNKEL (reference sequence). CDR3 in amino acids: CASSQGRVVFSPLHF. CDR3 bases: TGTGCCAGCAGCCAAGGCAGGGTAGTGTTCTCACCCCTCCACTTT.

This clone was detected only a few times. The chain carries TRBV11-2 and TRBJ2-1, with D possibly being TRBD2 (6 bases). Between the trimmed V and J ends, which lost 4 bases and 0 bases, there was a span of 16 bases. The CDR3 totals 17 residues. CDR1 is SGHAT, CDR2 FQNNGV, per germline. The CDR3 DNA reads as TGTGCCAGCAGCTCTCAGTCGGGACTCCACTCCTACAATGAGCAGTTCTTC. Residues: CASSSQSGLHSYNEQFF.

This clone was recorded many times. V gene TRBV19 combines with J gene TRBJ1-3, with D perhaps TRBD1 (5 bases). The CDR3 length is 13 residues. CDR1 is LNHDA and CDR2 is SQIVND in the germline V gene (reference sequence). V was cut by 10 bases and J by 3 bases, with 13 bases left in between. This CDR3 is CAISLGLGNTIYF. The CDR3 nucleotides read TGTGCCATCAGCTTGGGGCTTGGAAACACCATATATTTT.

This clone was counted many times. A much more abundant neighbour one base away suggests this may be a read error. The CDR3 DNA reads as TGTGCCAGCAGCTTGACAGAGGCCCCGAATGAGCAGTTCTTC. Its protein is CASSLTEAPNEQFF. The rearrangement joins TRBV5-6 to TRBJ2-1, with D unresolved. The CDR3 has 14 residues. The germline V and J ends were trimmed by 1 base and 7 bases, with 12 bases remaining between them. Per the germline V gene, CDR1 is SGHDT and CDR2 is YYEEEE.

This clone was recorded many times. The J gene is TRBJ1-1, the V gene TRBV12-3 or TRBV12-4; tentatively, D is TRBD1 (5 bases). The V end lost 5 bases, the J end lost 4 bases, and 11 bases lay between the germline ends. The CDR3 extends over 13 amino acids. The CDR3 DNA is TGTGCCAGCAGTCACGGGGGGGGCACTGAAGCTTTCTTT. Translation: CASSHGGGTEAFF.

This clone was recorded at least ten times. This chain joins TRBV11-2 and TRBJ1-2; D perhaps matches TRBD1 (6 bases). This CDR3 contains 13 residues. Germline CDR1 SGHAT, CDR2 FQNNGV. Deletions cut 4 bases from V and 4 bases from J, with 10 bases between. The CDR3 here is CASSSQGGYGYTF. CDR3 nucleotides: TGTGCCAGCAGCTCCCAAGGGGGCTATGGCTACACCTTC.

This clone was found many times. This chain uses TRBV20-1 with TRBJ2-1; the D is unclear. This CDR3 comprises 14 residues. Per germline, CDR1 DFQATT and CDR2 SNEGSKA (reference sequence). The V end lost 6 bases, the J end lost 8 bases, and 20 bases lay between the germline ends. CDR3 bases: TGCAGTGCCAATGAGCAGTTCTCTCGTGATGAGCAGTTCTTC. Encoded protein: CSANEQFSRDEQFF.

This clone was observed a few times. The chain combines TRBV5-1 with TRBJ2-3; 7 bases map to TRBD2. V lost 5 bases to trimming and J lost 0 bases; unmatched junction nucleotides: 6. The CDR3 has 15 residues. Germline V gene data show CDR1 as SGHRS and CDR2 as YFSETQ. CDR3 residues: CASRGRLASTDTQYF. The CDR3 region has the DNA TGCGCCAGCAGAGGAAGACTAGCCAGCACAGATACGCAGTATTTT.

The chain uses TRBV6-1 and TRBJ1-5, with D uncertain. The CDR3 extends over 14 amino acids. V dropped 9 bases and J dropped 5 bases, with 17 bases sitting between them. CDR1 and CDR2 from the germline V gene are MNHNS and SASEGT. This CDR3 reads CASRPQRPHQPQHF. DNA of the CDR3: TGTGCCAGTAGGCCACAGAGACCCCATCAGCCCCAGCATTTT.

This clone was detected many times. J is TRBJ1-2 and V is TRBV19; TRBD1 matches at 7 bases. CDR1 and CDR2 (germline): LNHDA, SQIVND (reference sequence). Trimming at V came to 5 bases and at J to 3 bases, leaving 12 bases not matched to a gene. This CDR3 has 16 residues. Here the CDR3 reads CASSLRPTGWDYGYTF. In nucleotides, the CDR3 is TGTGCCAGTAGTCTACGCCCGACAGGGTGGGACTATGGCTACACCTTC.

By sample share, this clone is medium-sized. The gene calls are TRBV6-2 or TRBV6-3 and TRBJ1-6; 7 nucleotides agree with TRBD1. V was clipped by 11 bases and J by 8 bases; unmatched bases: 6. CDR3 length equals 12 residues. Germline V gives CDR1 MNHEY, CDR2 SVGEGT. The CDR3: CASTRGDSPLHF. The CDR3 DNA follows: TGTGCCTCTACCAGGGGGGATTCACCCCTCCACTTT.